This paragraph reports one T cell receptor beta chain. Its antigen is not identified. This sample was included in a study of graft-versus-host responses after intestinal transplantation. About the study: Isolated intestinal, liver-intestinal, or multivisceral transplants had been given to the recipients. After anti-thymocyte globulin induction, recipients took tacrolimus and steroids for three to four years. Study findings and constraints: Levels of circulating GvH clones at their peak were associated with early post-transplant HvG declines.

V was shortened by 1 base and J by 8 bases, with 11 bases between the two germline ends. Germline V gene data show CDR1 as SEHNR and CDR2 as FQNEAQ (reference sequence). This CDR3 has 13 amino acids. Assay: immunoSEQ multiplex PCR; the TCRdb copy retains only in-frame clones and omits some. The sample records more than 50,000 clones, roughly nine tenths being singletons. This specimen consisted of PBMCs, obtained about 93 weeks after intestinal transplant. This sequence was found in a human patient who received an intestinal transplant, so some T cells may come from the graft donor. This sequence joins TRBV7-9 and TRBJ1-2; a possible D gene is TRBD1 (6 bases). CDR3 protein: CASSLGGAGGYTF. CDR3 nucleotide sequence: TGTGCCAGCAGCTTAGGGGGGGCTGGCGGCTACACCTTC.